Shown below are 20 T cell receptor beta chains from a single sample sequenced in a study of neurological immune-mediated disorders. From the 5' RACE reads, TCRdb called clonotypes with MiXCR, one entry per CDR3 protein. Of more than 50,000 distinct CDR3 sequences in the sample, less than 25% were seen once. Time point: technical triplicate 2. Sequencing used PBMCs. Source of these receptors: a man in his sixties with HTLV-1-associated myelopathy (HAM/TSP).

This clonotype was detected many times. The chain couples TRBV4-2 to TRBJ2-1; 7 bases map to TRBD2. This CDR3 spans 17 amino acids. V gave up 1 base and J gave up 8 bases; unmatched junction bases: 14. Per the germline V gene, CDR1 is LGHNA and CDR2 is YNFKEQ. The CDR3 reads CASSQVQGPVTSDEQFF. The DNA of the CDR3 is TGTGCCAGCAGCCAAGTTCAAGGGCCAGTTACTAGCGATGAGCAGTTCTTC.

CDR3 sequence reads: CASSLTSAPYEQYF. For the CDR3, the DNA is TGTGCCAGCAGCCTGACTAGCGCCCCATACGAGCAGTACTTC. J is TRBJ2-7 and V is TRBV12-3 or TRBV12-4; 8 positions match TRBD2. The CDR3 is 14 residues long. With V trimmed by 6 bases and J by 4 bases, 8 bases remained unmatched.

This clonotype was observed a few times. The chain joins TRBV6-6 to TRBJ2-5; 7 bases are shared with TRBD1. There are 15 residues in the CDR3. V shed 2 bases and J 2 bases; nucleotides not matched to a gene: 5. The germline V gene encodes CDR1 MNHNY and CDR2 SVGAGI (reference sequence). CDR3 nucleotide sequence: TGTGCCAGCAGTTACGGGACAGTATTACAAGAGACCCAGTACTTC. Translation: CASSYGTVLQETQYF.

This clonotype occurred many times. V and J are TRBV6-5 and TRBJ1-2, with D possibly TRBD1 on 6 matching bases. The V end was cut by 0 bases, the J end by 7 bases, with 15 bases between. Per the germline V gene, CDR1 is MNHEY and CDR2 is SVGAGI. This CDR3 spans 15 amino acids. The CDR3 DNA is TGTGCCAGCAGTTACTCGATCGCAGACAGGCTTGGCTACACCTTC. Translation: CASSYSIADRLGYTF.

Ten or more counts support this clonotype. V is TRBV20-1 and J is TRBJ1-3, with TRBD1 as a possible D gene (5 bases). The CDR3 totals 17 residues. V was trimmed by 1 base and J by 0 bases, leaving 16 bases between them. The germline gives CDR1 DFQATT, CDR2 SNEGSKA (reference sequence). The chain's CDR3 is CSARASEGPLSGNTIYF. Here the CDR3 DNA reads TGCAGTGCTAGAGCCTCAGAGGGACCGCTCTCTGGAAACACCATATATTTT.

The rearrangement joins TRBV19 to TRBJ2-1, with 8 bases matching TRBD2. Germline V gene lookup returns CDR1 LNHDA and CDR2 SQIVND (reference sequence). V dropped 4 bases and J dropped 8; count of bases not matched to a gene: 13. The CDR3 is 16 amino acids. This CDR3 is CASSREVIAGPDEQFF. The CDR3 DNA follows: TGTGCCAGTAGTAGGGAGGTGATAGCGGGACCGGATGAGCAGTTCTTC.

This clonotype appeared a few times. This chain joins TRBV6-1 and TRBJ2-3; the D is unclear. Germline assignment: CDR1 MNHNS and CDR2 SASEGT. There are 14 residues in the CDR3. V lost 8 bases and J lost 0, with 12 bases in between. For the CDR3, the DNA is TGTGCCAGCGGTTTTTGGAGCAGCACAGATACGCAGTATTTT. Its translation is CASGFWSSTDTQYF.

Ten or more counts support this clonotype. The chain has TRBV5-1 and TRBJ2-1; 16 bases align to TRBD2. Germline V gives CDR1 SGHRS, CDR2 YFSETQ. J was trimmed by 7 bases and V by 4 bases; bases with no gene match: 11. The CDR3 is 18 amino acids. CDR3: CASSRDGTSGRAGNEQFF. The CDR3 DNA reads TGCGCCAGCAGCCGCGACGGGACTAGCGGGAGGGCCGGGAATGAGCAGTTCTTC.

As DNA, the CDR3 is TGTGCCAGCATGACTAGCGGAAACAATGAGCAGTTCTTC. Encoded protein: CASMTSGNNEQFF. The chain recombines TRBV12-3 or TRBV12-4 with TRBJ2-1; 9 nucleotides line up with TRBD2. Losses at the gene ends were 7 bases for V and 5 bases for J; bases not matched to a gene: 3. The CDR3 runs to 13 residues.

CDR3 region: CAISESVGQPQHF. For the CDR3, the DNA is TGTGCCATCAGTGAGTCCGTCGGTCAGCCCCAGCATTTT. The chain links TRBV10-3 to TRBJ1-5, with D unresolved. This CDR3 is 13 amino acids long. Per germline, CDR1 ENHRY and CDR2 SYGVKD. V was pared by 0 bases and J by 6 bases, with 6 bases between.

This clonotype has ten or more counts. The chain recombines TRBV5-4 with TRBJ2-2, with 8 bases lining up with TRBD2. V shed 4 bases, J shed 7 bases, and the junction held 6 bases outside the gene matches. CDR1 SGHNT and CDR2 YYREEE come from the germline V gene (reference sequence). The CDR3 is 14 residues long. The CDR3 nucleotides read TGTGCCAGCAGCCTGGGACTAGGCCACGGGGAGCTGTTTTTT. The encoded protein is CASSLGLGHGELFF.

This chain uses TRBV29-1 with TRBJ1-1, with D possibly matching TRBD1 (5 bases). The CDR3 runs to 13 residues. The germline CDR1 and CDR2 sequences are SQVTM and ANQGSEA. Trimming took 2 bases from V and 5 from J, leaving 12 bases between them. DNA of the CDR3: TGCAGCGTTGAACCAAGGGGCTATACTGAAGCTTTCTTT. This codes for CSVEPRGYTEAFF.

The chain is built from TRBV19 and TRBJ2-1; D call uncertain. Trimming took off 3 bases at V and 10 bases at J, with 16 bases between the two ends. This CDR3 is built from 14 residues. Germline V gene sequence: CDR1 LNHDA, CDR2 SQIVND (reference sequence). The CDR3 bases are TGTGCCAGTAGTATTCAGGTTTTAGGAAACGAGCAGTTCTTC. Translating gives CASSIQVLGNEQFF.

The gene calls are TRBV30 and TRBJ2-1, with 9 bases that match TRBD2. Losses at the gene ends were 2 bases for V and 6 bases for J; bases not matched to a gene: 8. CDR1 and CDR2 from the germline V gene are GTSNPN and SVGIG (reference sequence). The CDR3 consists of 15 residues. The CDR3 bases are TGTGCCTGGAGTTTTAGCGGGAGAACTGTCAATGAGCAGTTCTTC. Protein sequence: CAWSFSGRTVNEQFF.

This clonotype was observed many times. The chain couples TRBV28 to TRBJ1-2; D remains ambiguous. Deletions cut 2 bases from V and 3 bases from J, with 1 base between. The CDR3 is 11 amino acids. Germline V lookup: CDR1 MDHEN, CDR2 SYDVKM. The CDR3 sequence: CASSLDYGYTF. CDR3 nucleotides: TGTGCCAGCAGTTTAGACTATGGCTACACCTTC.

In its sample, this clonotype was seen many times. This chain uses TRBV5-8 with TRBJ2-3, with 10 positions matching TRBD2. The CDR3 sequence is 22 residues long. Germline-derived CDR1 and CDR2 are SGHTS and YDEGEE. V trimming: 7 bases; J trimming: 4 bases; junction bases outside the gene matches: 30. The CDR3 DNA is TGTGCCAGCCCAGCTTTGTATCTCAGTGGACTAGCGGCAGGCCCTTTCGCAGATACGCAGTATTTT. Protein: CASPALYLSGLAAGPFADTQYF.

This clonotype came up many times. The genes are TRBV28 and TRBJ2-6; D is undetermined. The CDR3 consists of 14 residues. Germline CDR1 and CDR2: MDHEN and SYDVKM. Trimming took 4 bases from V and 0 from J, leaving 4 bases between them. The CDR3 region has the DNA TGTGCCAGCAGTTCAAGCTCTGGGGCCAACGTCCTGACTTTC. This sequence encodes CASSSSSGANVLTF.

This clonotype was recorded at least ten times. The chain is built from TRBV14 and TRBJ1-1, with D possibly matching TRBD1 (5 bases). Trimming took 6 bases from V and 1 from J, leaving 9 bases between them. The CDR3 is 13 amino acids. The V gene's germline CDR1 is SGHDN and CDR2 FVKESK. The CDR3 spells CASRRDQNTEAFF. CDR3 in DNA: TGTGCCAGCAGGAGGGACCAGAACACTGAAGCTTTCTTT.

This clonotype was counted at least ten times. This chain uses TRBV5-1 with TRBJ2-2; D may be TRBD1 or TRBD2 (6 bases each). Germline V gives CDR1 SGHRS, CDR2 YFSETQ. This CDR3 comprises 16 residues. The V gene lost 0 bases and the J gene lost 0 bases, with 9 bases spanning the gap. The CDR3 sequence: CASSLVEGANTGELFF. The CDR3 bases are TGCGCCAGCAGCTTGGTGGAGGGGGCGAACACCGGGGAGCTGTTTTTT.

The chain is built from TRBV12-3 or TRBV12-4 and TRBJ1-2; tentatively, D is TRBD1 (5 bases). CDR3 size: 12 residues. Trimming stripped 5 bases from V and 2 bases from J, with 6 bases between. CDR3 DNA: TGTGCCAGCAGTGCAGGGAACTATGGCTACACCTTC. Translating it yields CASSAGNYGYTF.